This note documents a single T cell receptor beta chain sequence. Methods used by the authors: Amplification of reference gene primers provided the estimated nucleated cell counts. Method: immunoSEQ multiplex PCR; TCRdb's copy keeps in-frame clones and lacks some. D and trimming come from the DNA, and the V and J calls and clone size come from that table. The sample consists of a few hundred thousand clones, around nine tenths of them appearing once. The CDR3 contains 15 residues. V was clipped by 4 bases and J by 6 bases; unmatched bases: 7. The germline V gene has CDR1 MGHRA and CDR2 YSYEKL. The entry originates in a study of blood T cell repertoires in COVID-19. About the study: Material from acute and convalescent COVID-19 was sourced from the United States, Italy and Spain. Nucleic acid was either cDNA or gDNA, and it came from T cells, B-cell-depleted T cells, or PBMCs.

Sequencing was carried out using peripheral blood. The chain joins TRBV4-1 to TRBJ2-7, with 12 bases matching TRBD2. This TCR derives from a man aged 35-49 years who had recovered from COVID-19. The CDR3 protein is CASSPRLAGVSEQYF. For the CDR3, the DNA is TGCGCCAGCAGCCCCCGACTAGCGGGAGTGAGCGAGCAGTACTTC.